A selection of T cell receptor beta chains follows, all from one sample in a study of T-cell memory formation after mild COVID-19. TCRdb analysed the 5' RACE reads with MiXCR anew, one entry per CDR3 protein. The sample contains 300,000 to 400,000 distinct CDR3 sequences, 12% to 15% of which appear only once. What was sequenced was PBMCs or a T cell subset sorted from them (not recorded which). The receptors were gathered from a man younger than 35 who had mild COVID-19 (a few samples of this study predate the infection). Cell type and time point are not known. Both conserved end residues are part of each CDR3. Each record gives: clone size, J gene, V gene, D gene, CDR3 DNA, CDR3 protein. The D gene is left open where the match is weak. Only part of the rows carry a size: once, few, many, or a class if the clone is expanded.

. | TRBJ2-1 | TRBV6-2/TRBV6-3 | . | TGTGCCAGCAGTAACCTGGCCTACAATGAGCAGTTCTTC | CASSNLAYNEQFF
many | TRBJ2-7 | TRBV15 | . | TGTGCCACCAGCAGAGATTACACAGCTACCTACGAGCAGTACTTC | CATSRDYTATYEQYF
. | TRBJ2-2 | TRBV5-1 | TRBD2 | TGCGCCAGCAGCTTGGTCAGCGGGGCAACCGGGGAGCTGTTTTTT | CASSLVSGATGELFF
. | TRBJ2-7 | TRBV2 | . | TGTGCCAGCAGTGAACAGGGTTTTGGCTACGAGCAGTACTTC | CASSEQGFGYEQYF
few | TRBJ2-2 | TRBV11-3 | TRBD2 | TGTGCCAGCAGCTGGGGACTAGCTCCCGCCACCGGGGAGCTGTTTTTT | CASSWGLAPATGELFF
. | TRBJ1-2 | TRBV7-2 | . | TGTGCCAGCAGCCTTATACAGGGAAACTATGGCTACACCTTC | CASSLIQGNYGYTF
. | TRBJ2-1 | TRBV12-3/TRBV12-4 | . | TGTGCCAGCAGTCCCCACGGCAATGAGCAGTTCTTC | CASSPHGNEQFF
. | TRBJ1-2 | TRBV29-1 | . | TGCAGCGCCATGGAGGGTTCTGGCTATGGCTACACCTTC | CSAMEGSGYGYTF
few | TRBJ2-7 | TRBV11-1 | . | TGTGCCAGCAGCTTAGCCGCAGGGGGGGTCTACGAGCAGTACTTC | CASSLAAGGVYEQYF
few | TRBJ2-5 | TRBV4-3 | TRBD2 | TGCGCCAGCAGCCGAAGTCCCCTAGCGGGGGAAGAGACCCAGTACTTC | CASSRSPLAGEETQYF
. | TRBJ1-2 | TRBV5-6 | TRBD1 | TGTGCCAGCAGCGGAGGACAGGGGAACTATGGCTACACCTTC | CASSGGQGNYGYTF
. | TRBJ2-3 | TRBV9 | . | TGTGCCAGCAGCGTAGGGCAGGGGCCCACAGATACGCAGTATTTT | CASSVGQGPTDTQYF
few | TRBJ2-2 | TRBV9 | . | TGTGCCAGCAGCGTAGAGGGCAGGCTGAACGGGGAGCTGTTTTTT | CASSVEGRLNGELFF
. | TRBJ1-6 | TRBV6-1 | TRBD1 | TGTGCCAGCAGTTACCGGGACAGGGTTTCCTCACCCCTCCACTTT | CASSYRDRVSSPLHF